The source of this TCR beta chain is a study of control samples from healthy donors and cancer patients. The data were produced by immunoSEQ multiplex PCR, yet TCRdb's version contains in-frame clones alone and is incomplete. The data show 190,000 or so clones, approximately 92% seen once. In germline, CDR1 is MDHEN, CDR2 SYDVKM. This CDR3 is built from 15 residues. V was cut by 3 bases and J by 0 bases, with 11 bases left in between. This clonotype originated in a man aged 18 to 35 in good health. The V gene is TRBV28, the J gene TRBJ1-1, with D possibly being TRBD1 (5 bases). Material for sequencing was blood. The CDR3: CASSFMPRVNTEAFF. DNA for the CDR3: TGTGCCAGCAGTTTCATGCCCAGGGTGAACACTGAAGCTTTCTTT.